This T cell receptor (beta chain) is drawn from a study of siplizumab effects on memory and regulatory T cells. Some clones are missing from TCRdb's copy, which holds only in-frame ones; the method was immunoSEQ multiplex PCR. Of approximately 91,000 clones in the sample, approximately 95% were seen once. This CDR3 contains 17 residues. Unmatched junction bases numbered 8, after V lost 1 base and J lost 6 bases. Germline CDR1 SGHDN, CDR2 FVKESK. V gene TRBV14 combines with J gene TRBJ2-2; 10 bases fit TRBD2. This TCR was recovered from a human donor in good health. Sequenced material: CD8+ T cells sorted from blood. The CDR3 loop reads CASSQGLAGVRAGELFF. The CDR3 region has the DNA TGTGCCAGCAGCCAAGGCCTAGCGGGAGTTAGGGCCGGGGAGCTGTTTTTT.